This TCR beta chain is drawn from a study of OX40 agonist ivuxolimab in advanced cancers. Notes on the study in general: Among some nonresponders, normalized T-cell clonal expansion was also low. At 0.1 to 3.0 mg/kg, CD4+ and CD8+ blood T cells expanded clonally by week 6.

Using immunoSEQ multiplex PCR, the repertoire was profiled, and TCRdb retains in-frame clones only, with some absent. The profile covers roughly 18,000 clones, with 70% to 90% appearing a single time and roughly 60% taken by the ten largest. Notes on this clone: No antigen is known for it.

The clonotype comes from an adult with an advanced solid tumor such as melanoma, head and neck, liver or kidney cancer. This sample comprised CD4+ or CD8+ T cells sorted from blood, obtained in a trial of the OX40 agonist ivuxolimab.

DNA for the CDR3: TGTGCCTGGAGCTCAACCGGGACAGTGGAAACTGAAGCTTTCTTT. This sequence encodes CAWSSTGTVETEAFF. The rearrangement joins TRBV30 to TRBJ1-1; 7 bases line up with TRBD1. Per germline, CDR1 GTSNPN and CDR2 SVGIG (reference sequence). This CDR3 is 15 amino acids long. The junction had 12 bases not matched to a gene; V was cut back by 3 bases and J by 5 bases.